Below, 8 T cell receptor beta chains from the same sample are listed, as sequenced in a study of T cell changes during pregnancy in multiple sclerosis. TCRdb keeps only in-frame clones here, not all; method: immunoSEQ multiplex PCR. In the table there are 25,000 to 35,000 clones, approximately 90% of which are singletons. The source was CD8+ T cells from peripheral blood mononuclear cells, collected in the second trimester of pregnancy. Receptors originate from a female donor with multiple sclerosis, enrolled in a pregnancy study.

The chain carries TRBV6-4 and TRBJ1-1, with TRBD1 identical over 8 bases. Germline assignment: CDR1 MRHNA and CDR2 SNTAGT. CDR3 size: 14 residues. V gave up 6 bases and J gave up 1 base; unmatched junction bases: 4. The CDR3 loop reads CASRPTGANTEAFF. CDR3 sequence (DNA): TGTGCCAGCAGACCGACAGGGGCGAACACTGAAGCTTTCTTT.

The chain uses TRBV5-6 and TRBJ2-7, with TRBD1 matching over 10 bases. Germline loops: CDR1 SGHDT, CDR2 YYEEEE. The CDR3 is 13 amino acids. Trimming at V came to 4 bases and at J to 5 bases, leaving 3 bases not matched to a gene. The CDR3 loop reads CASSLDRGDEQYF. CDR3 DNA: TGTGCCAGCAGCCTGGACAGGGGGGACGAGCAGTACTTC. The full variable domain, with the rest looked up from reference TRBV5-6 and TRBJ2-7, is DAGVTQSPTHLIKTRGQQVTLRCSPKSGHDTVSWYQQALGQGPQFIFQYYEEEERQRGNFPDRFSGHQFPNYSSELNVNALLLGDSALYLCASSLDRGDEQYFGPGTRLTVT.

The CDR3 protein is CASSDSRLVAGYSYEQYF. CDR3 nucleotide sequence: TGTGCCAGCAGTGACTCGCGTCTCGTGGCAGGATACTCCTACGAGCAGTACTTC. The chain links TRBV6-4 to TRBJ2-7, with D uncertain. The CDR3 runs 18 residues. Trimming pared 0 bases from V and 0 bases from J, leaving 18 bases between. The V gene's germline CDR1 is MRHNA and CDR2 SNTAGT.

The V and J genes are TRBV27 and TRBJ2-7; 10 nucleotides line up with TRBD2. The CDR3 has 14 amino acids. The germline V gene encodes CDR1 MNHEY and CDR2 SMNVEV (reference sequence). The V segment lost 3 bases and the J segment 3 bases; nucleotides outside the gene matches: 2. The CDR3 region is CASSFASGSYEQYF. The CDR3 DNA follows: TGTGCCAGCAGTTTCGCTAGCGGGAGCTACGAGCAGTACTTC.

The chain uses TRBV5-6 and TRBJ2-7; D remains unclear. Germline assignment: CDR1 SGHDT and CDR2 YYEEEE. The V gene lost 4 bases and the J gene lost 5 bases, with 10 bases spanning the gap. CDR3 length: 12 residues. Here the CDR3 DNA reads TGTGCCAGCAGCCCACGAGGCCACGAGCAGTACTTC. Its translation: CASSPRGHEQYF.

The J gene is TRBJ2-1, the V gene TRBV15; 11 nucleotides match TRBD2. The CDR3 has 20 amino acids. The V gene end was trimmed by 1 base and the J gene end by 4 bases; junction bases not matched to a gene: 15. The V gene's germline CDR1 is LNHNV and CDR2 YYDKDF (reference sequence). The CDR3, as DNA: TGTGCCACCAGCAGAGGGACTCTATCGCTTCTAGCGGGGGGATACAATGAGCAGTTCTTC. As protein: CATSRGTLSLLAGGYNEQFF.

The chain has TRBV28 and TRBJ1-2, with 7 bases matching TRBD1. The CDR3 totals 14 residues. CDR1 and CDR2 (germline): MDHEN, SYDVKM. V trimming: 6 bases; J trimming: 4 bases; junction bases outside the gene matches: 8. CDR3 protein: CASSRPGQIYGYTF. The CDR3, as DNA: TGTGCCAGCAGCCGACCGGGACAGATCTATGGCTACACCTTC.

V and J are TRBV7-9 and TRBJ2-5, with 7 bases lining up with TRBD2. The CDR3 spans 11 residues. Germline CDR1 is SEHNR and CDR2 is FQNEAQ (reference sequence). V was pared by 3 bases and J by 13 bases, with 5 bases of the junction left unmatched. CDR3 residues: CASSFMGGLYF. DNA of the CDR3: TGTGCCAGCAGCTTTATGGGGGGGTTGTACTTC. Variable domain in full (rest from reference TRBV7-9 and TRBJ2-5): DTGVSQNPRHKITKRGQNVTFRCDPISEHNRLYWYRQTLGQGPEFLTYFQNEAQLEKSRLLSDRFSAERPKGSFSTLEIQRTEQGDSAMYLCASSFMGGLYFGPGTRLLVL.